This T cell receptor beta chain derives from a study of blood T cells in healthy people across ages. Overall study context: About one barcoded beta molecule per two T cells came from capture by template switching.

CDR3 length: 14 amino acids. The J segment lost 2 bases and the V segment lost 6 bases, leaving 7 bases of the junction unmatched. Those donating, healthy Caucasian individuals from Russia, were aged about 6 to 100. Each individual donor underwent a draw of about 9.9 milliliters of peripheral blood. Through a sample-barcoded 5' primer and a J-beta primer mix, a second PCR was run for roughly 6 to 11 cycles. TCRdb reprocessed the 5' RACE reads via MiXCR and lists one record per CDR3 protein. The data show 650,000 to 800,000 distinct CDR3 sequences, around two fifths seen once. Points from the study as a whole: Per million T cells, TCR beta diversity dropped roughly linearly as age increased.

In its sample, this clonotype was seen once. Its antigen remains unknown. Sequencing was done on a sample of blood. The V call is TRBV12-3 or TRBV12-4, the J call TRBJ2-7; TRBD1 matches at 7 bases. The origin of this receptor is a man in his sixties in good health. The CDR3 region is CASRTGQEAYEQYF. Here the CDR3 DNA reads TGTGCCAGCAGGACCGGACAGGAAGCCTACGAGCAGTACTTC.